This T cell receptor beta chain originates from a study of immune evolution from preneoplasia to lung adenocarcinoma. Study-level results: Clonality was highest in normal lung, lower in later-stage lesions apparently.

Generated by immunoSEQ multiplex PCR, the TCRdb table keeps only in-frame clones and is missing some. Among some 21,000 clones listed, over 70% were seen once. Remarks on this clone: The antigen remains unidentified.

Each case's diagnosis was confirmed by two pathologists on H&E. The CDR3 is 14 residues long. CDR1 is MGHRA, CDR2 YSYEKL, per germline. V was shortened by 5 bases and J by 7 bases, with 15 bases between the two germline ends. The TCR was taken from a person aged 55-75 years with lung adenocarcinoma. The genes are TRBV4-1 and TRBJ2-1, with D perhaps matching TRBD1 (5 bases). Sequenced material: FFPE invasive lung adenocarcinoma tissue. The CDR3 here is CASSSPGHRNEQFF. CDR3 nucleotides: TGCGCCAGCAGCTCCCCAGGGCATCGGAATGAGCAGTTCTTC.